This T cell receptor (beta chain) appears in the sequencing data of a study of early T cells in non-severe SARS-CoV-2 infection. Across the study: Whole-blood bulk RNA, unsorted, was sequenced, and chains were unpaired. Study-wide findings and caveats: Matching results from VDJdb favored anti-spike CD8 responses, leaving private and CD4 specificities undetected.

The TCR library protocol attached unique molecular identifiers to the individual cDNA molecules. TCRdb re-derived calls from the 5' RACE reads in MiXCR, one entry per CDR3 protein. The sample has 40,000 or so distinct CDR3 sequences, 7.5% to 9% seen once; the top ten hold around 12%. This clonotype was observed a handful of times. What it binds is unknown. This CDR3 region has 16 residues. V was pared by 5 bases and J by 0 bases, with 14 bases between. Germline V gene data show CDR1 as SGHVS and CDR2 as FQNEAQ. The TCR was taken from an adult who was a healthcare worker with PCR-confirmed SARS-CoV-2 infection or an uninfected control (not recorded which). The source was whole blood, collected at baseline. V is TRBV7-8 and J is TRBJ2-1; perhaps D is TRBD1 or TRBD2 (6 bases each). CDR3 in amino acids: CASSRGLVSSYNEQFF. Here the CDR3 DNA reads TGTGCCAGCAGCCGGGGGCTAGTAAGCTCCTACAATGAGCAGTTCTTC.